A single T cell receptor (beta chain) is shown here with its context. Its antigen is currently unknown. Genomic DNA came from blood conventional CD4+ T cells gated CD25-low CD127-high. This sample is part of a study of regulatory and conventional T cells in RAG deficiency. The study, taken as a whole, reports: Patient subsets had shorter CDR3s; Omenn Treg-Tconv overlap exceeded 80%. RAG-deficient patients showed markedly lower Shannon entropy and higher Simpson indices than control T-cell subsets.

Trimming cost V 0 bases and J 0 bases, with 8 bases left between them. The CDR3 contains 16 residues. Germline V lookup: CDR1 LGHNA, CDR2 YNFKEQ. Sequencing was performed with immunoSEQ multiplex PCR; in TCRdb, only in-frame clones are kept and a portion is missing. The sample contains almost 35,000 clones, about 75% of which appear only once. The same sample was also used in a study of regulatory T cells. As that study records: The PCR used 52 TRBV and 13 TRBJ primers. Patient repertoires had restricted TRB V-J pairs and skewed V and J usage, most in Tregs.

Source material: CD4+ effector T cells sorted from blood. The chain is built from TRBV4-2 and TRBJ1-4; D ambiguous. This TCR was sampled from a human donor in good health. The CDR3 region is CASSQDRQATNEKLFF. The CDR3 DNA is TGTGCCAGCAGCCAAGATAGGCAGGCAACTAATGAAAAACTGTTTTTT.